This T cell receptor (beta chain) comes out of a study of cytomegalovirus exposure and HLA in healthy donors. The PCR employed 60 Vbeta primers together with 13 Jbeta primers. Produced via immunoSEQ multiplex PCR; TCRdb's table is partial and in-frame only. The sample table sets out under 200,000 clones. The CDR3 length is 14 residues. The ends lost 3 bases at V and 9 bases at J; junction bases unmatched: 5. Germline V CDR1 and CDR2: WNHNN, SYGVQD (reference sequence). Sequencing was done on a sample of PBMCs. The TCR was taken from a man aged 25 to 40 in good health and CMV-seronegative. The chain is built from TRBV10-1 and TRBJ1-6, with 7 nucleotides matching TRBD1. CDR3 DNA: TGCGCCAGCAGTGACGGTCACAGGGGTTCACCCCTCCACTTT. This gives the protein CASSDGHRGSPLHF.